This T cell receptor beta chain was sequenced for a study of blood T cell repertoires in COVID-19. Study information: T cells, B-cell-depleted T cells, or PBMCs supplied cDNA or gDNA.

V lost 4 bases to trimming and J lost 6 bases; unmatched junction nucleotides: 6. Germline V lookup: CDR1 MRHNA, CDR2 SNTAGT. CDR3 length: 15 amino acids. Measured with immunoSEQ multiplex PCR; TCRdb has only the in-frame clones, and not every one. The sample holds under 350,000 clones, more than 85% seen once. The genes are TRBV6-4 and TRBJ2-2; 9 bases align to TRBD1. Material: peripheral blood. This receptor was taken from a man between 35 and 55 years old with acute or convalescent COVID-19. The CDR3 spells CASSVTGGISGELFF. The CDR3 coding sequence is TGTGCCAGCAGTGTCACAGGGGGCATCTCCGGGGAGCTGTTTTTT.